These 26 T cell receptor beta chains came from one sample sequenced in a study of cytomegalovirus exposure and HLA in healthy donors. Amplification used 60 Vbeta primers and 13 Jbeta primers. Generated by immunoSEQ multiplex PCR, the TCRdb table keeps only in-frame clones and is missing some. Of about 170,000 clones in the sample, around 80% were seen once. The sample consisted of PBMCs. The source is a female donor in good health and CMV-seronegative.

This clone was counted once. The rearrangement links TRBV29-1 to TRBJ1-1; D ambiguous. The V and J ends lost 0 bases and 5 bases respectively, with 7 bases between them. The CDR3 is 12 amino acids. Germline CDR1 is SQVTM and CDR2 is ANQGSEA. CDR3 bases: TGCAGCGTTGAAGATCCGGGGACTGAAGCTTTCTTT. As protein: CSVEDPGTEAFF.

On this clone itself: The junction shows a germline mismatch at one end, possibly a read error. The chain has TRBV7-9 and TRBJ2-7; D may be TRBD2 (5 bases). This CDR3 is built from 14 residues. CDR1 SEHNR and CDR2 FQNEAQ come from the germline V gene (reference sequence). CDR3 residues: CSSSLQSGGYEQYF. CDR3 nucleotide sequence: TGTTCCAGCAGCTTACAGTCCGGAGGCTACGAGCAGTACTTC.

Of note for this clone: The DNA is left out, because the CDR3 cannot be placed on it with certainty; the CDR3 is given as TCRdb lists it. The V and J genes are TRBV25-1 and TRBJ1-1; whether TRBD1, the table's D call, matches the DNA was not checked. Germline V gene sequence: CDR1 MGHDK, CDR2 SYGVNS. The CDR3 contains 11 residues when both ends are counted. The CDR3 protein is CASSVAGGTFF.

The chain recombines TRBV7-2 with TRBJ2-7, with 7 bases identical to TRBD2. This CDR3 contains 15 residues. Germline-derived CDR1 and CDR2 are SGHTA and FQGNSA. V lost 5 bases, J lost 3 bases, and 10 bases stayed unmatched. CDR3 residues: CASSHGSGLVYEQYF. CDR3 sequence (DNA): TGTGCCAGCAGCCACGGATCAGGACTAGTCTACGAGCAGTACTTC. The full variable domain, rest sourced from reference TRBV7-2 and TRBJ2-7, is GAGVSQSPSNKVTEKGKDVELRCDPISGHTALYWYRQSLGQGLEFLIYFQGNSAPDKSGLPSDRFSAERTGGSVSTLTIQRTQQEDSAVYLCASSHGSGLVYEQYFGPGTRLTVT.

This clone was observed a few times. DNA for the CDR3: TGTGCCATCGCAGGTCCGCGATTCGCTGAAGCTTTCTTT. Its translation is CAIAGPRFAEAFF. The chain joins TRBV6-4 to TRBJ1-1; D uncertain. V was pared by 10 bases and J by 6 bases, with 18 bases between. The length of the CDR3 is 13 residues. Germline CDR1 and CDR2: MRHNA and SNTAGT.

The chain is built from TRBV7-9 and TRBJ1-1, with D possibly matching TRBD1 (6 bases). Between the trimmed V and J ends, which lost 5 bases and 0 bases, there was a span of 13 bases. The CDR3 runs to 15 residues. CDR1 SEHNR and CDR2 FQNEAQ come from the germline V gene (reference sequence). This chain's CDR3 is CASSLGQTMNTEAFF. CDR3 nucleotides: TGTGCCAGCAGCCTCGGACAGACTATGAACACTGAAGCTTTCTTT.

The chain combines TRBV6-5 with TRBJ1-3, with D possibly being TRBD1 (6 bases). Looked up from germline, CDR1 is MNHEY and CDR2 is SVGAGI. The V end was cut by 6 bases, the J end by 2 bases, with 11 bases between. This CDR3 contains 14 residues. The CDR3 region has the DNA TGTGCCAGCAGCGGGGACACGGCTGGAAACACCATATATTTT. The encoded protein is CASSGDTAGNTIYF.

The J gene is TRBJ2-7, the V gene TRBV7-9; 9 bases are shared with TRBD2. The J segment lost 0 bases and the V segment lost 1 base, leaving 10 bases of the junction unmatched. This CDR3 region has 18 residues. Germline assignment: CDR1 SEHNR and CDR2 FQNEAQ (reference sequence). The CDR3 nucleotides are TGTGCCAGCAGCTTAGTAGGAGGACTAGCGCACACCTCCTACGAGCAGTACTTC. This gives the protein CASSLVGGLAHTSYEQYF. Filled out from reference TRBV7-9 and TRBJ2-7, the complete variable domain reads DTGVSQNPRHKITKRGQNVTFRCDPISEHNRLYWYRQTLGQGPEFLTYFQNEAQLEKSRLLSDRFSAERPKGSFSTLEIQRTEQGDSAMYLCASSLVGGLAHTSYEQYFGPGTRLTVT.

The chain's CDR3 is CASSLEGQRFYEQYF. CDR3 coding DNA: TGTGCCAGCAGCTTGGAAGGCCAGCGGTTCTACGAGCAGTACTTC. J is TRBJ2-7 and V is TRBV5-8; TRBD2 might be the D (5 bases). This CDR3 spans 15 amino acids. V was pared by 0 bases and J by 3 bases, with 13 bases between. CDR1 and CDR2 from the germline V gene are SGHTS and YDEGEE.

CDR3 in amino acids: CASVLVTEQYF. CDR3 DNA sequence: TGTGCCAGCGTACTAGTTACCGAGCAGTACTTC. The chain combines TRBV2 with TRBJ2-7; tentatively, D is TRBD2 (5 bases). The CDR3 has 11 amino acids. Germline CDR1 SNHLY, CDR2 FYNNEI. The V end lost 8 bases, the J end lost 6 bases, and 11 bases lay between the germline ends. The complete variable domain, with remaining parts taken from reference TRBV2 and TRBJ2-7, reads EPEVTQTPSHQVTQMGQEVILRCVPISNHLYFYWYRQILGQKVEFLVSFYNNEISEKSEIFDDQFSVERPDGSNFTLKIRSTKLEDSAMYFCASVLVTEQYFGPGTRLTVT.

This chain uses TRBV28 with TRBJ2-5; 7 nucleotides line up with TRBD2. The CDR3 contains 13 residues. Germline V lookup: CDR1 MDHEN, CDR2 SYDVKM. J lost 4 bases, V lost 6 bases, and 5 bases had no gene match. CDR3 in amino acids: CASRRENRETQYF. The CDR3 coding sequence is TGTGCCAGCAGGCGGGAGAATAGAGAGACCCAGTACTTC.

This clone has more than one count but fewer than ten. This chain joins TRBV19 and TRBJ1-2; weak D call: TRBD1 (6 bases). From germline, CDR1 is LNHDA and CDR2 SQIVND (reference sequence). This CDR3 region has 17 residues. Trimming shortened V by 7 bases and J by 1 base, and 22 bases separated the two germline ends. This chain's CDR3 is CASTGRQVAAVNYGYTF. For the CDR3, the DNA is TGTGCCAGTACCGGAAGACAGGTCGCGGCCGTTAACTATGGCTACACCTTC.

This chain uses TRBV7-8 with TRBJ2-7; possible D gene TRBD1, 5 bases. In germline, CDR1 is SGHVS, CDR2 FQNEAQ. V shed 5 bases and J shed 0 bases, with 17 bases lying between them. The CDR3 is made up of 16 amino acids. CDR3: CASSALGALNSYEQYF. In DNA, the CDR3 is TGTGCCAGCAGCGCCCTAGGGGCCCTCAACTCCTACGAGCAGTACTTC.

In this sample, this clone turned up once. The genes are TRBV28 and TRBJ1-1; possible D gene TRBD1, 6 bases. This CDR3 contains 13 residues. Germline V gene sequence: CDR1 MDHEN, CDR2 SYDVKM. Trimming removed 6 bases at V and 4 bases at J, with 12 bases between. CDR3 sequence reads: CASSPGDRTEAFF. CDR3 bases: TGTGCCAGCAGCCCAGGGGATCGCACTGAAGCTTTCTTT.

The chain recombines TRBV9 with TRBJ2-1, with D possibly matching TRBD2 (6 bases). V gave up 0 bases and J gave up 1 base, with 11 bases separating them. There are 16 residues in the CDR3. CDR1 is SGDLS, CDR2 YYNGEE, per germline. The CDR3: CASSVAPSGSYNEQFF. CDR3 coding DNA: TGTGCCAGCAGCGTAGCTCCCAGCGGGTCCTACAATGAGCAGTTCTTC.

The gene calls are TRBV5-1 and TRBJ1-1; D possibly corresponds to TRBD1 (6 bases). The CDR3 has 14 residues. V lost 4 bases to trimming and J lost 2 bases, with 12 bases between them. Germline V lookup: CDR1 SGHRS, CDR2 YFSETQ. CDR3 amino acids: CASSRSQGNTEAFF. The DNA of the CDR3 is TGCGCCAGCAGCCGTTCACAGGGAAACACTGAAGCTTTCTTT.

The CDR3 nucleotides are TGTGCCAGCAGCCCCTGGAGGCCGAAATCGAACACCGGGGAGCTGTTTTTT. It is translated as CASSPWRPKSNTGELFF. The rearrangement uses TRBV7-8 and TRBJ2-2; the D gene is possibly TRBD2 (5 bases). The germline V gene has CDR1 SGHVS and CDR2 FQNEAQ. Trimming shortened V by 5 bases and J by 0 bases, and 16 bases separated the two germline ends. The CDR3 consists of 17 residues.

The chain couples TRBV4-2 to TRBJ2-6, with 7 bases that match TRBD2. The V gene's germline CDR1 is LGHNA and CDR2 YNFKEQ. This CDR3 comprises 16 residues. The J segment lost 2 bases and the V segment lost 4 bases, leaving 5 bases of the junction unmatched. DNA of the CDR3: TGTGCCAGCAGCCCTACCGGGGGGACTGGGGCCAACGTCCTGACTTTC. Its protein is CASSPTGGTGANVLTF.

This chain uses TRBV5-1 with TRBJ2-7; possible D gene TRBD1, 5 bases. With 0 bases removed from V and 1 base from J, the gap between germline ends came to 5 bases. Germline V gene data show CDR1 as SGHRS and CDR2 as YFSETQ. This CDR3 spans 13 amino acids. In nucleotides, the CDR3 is TGCGCCAGCAGCTTGGGACAGTCCTACGAGCAGTACTTC. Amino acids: CASSLGQSYEQYF.

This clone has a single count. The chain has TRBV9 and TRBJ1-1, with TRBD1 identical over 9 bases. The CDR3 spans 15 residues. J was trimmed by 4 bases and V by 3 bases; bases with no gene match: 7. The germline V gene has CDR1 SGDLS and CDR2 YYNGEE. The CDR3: CASSGRTGVVTEAFF. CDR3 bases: TGTGCCAGCAGCGGAAGGACAGGGGTGGTCACTGAAGCTTTCTTT.

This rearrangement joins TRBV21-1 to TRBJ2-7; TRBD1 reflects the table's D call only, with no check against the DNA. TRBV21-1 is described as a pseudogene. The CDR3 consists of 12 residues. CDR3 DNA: TGTGCCAGCAGGGTTCAGGGCTACGAGCAGTACTTC. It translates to CASRVQGYEQYF.

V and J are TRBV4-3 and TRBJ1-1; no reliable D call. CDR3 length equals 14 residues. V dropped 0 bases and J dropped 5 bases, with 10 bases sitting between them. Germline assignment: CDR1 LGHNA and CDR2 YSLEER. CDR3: CASSQEIAVTEAFF. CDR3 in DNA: TGCGCCAGCAGCCAAGAAATAGCCGTGACTGAAGCTTTCTTT.

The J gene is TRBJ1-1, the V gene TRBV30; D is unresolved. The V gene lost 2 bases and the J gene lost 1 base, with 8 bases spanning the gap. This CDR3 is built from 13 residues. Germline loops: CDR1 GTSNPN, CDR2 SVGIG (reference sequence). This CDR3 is CAWSIPWNTEAFF. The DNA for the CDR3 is TGTGCCTGGAGTATCCCCTGGAACACTGAAGCTTTCTTT.

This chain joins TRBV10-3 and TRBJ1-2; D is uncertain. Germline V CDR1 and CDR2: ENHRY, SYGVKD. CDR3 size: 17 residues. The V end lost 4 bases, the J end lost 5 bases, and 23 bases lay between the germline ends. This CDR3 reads CAISGEKVVRSGYGYTF. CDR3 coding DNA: TGTGCCATCAGTGGTGAAAAAGTGGTTCGGTCGGGGTATGGCTACACCTTC.

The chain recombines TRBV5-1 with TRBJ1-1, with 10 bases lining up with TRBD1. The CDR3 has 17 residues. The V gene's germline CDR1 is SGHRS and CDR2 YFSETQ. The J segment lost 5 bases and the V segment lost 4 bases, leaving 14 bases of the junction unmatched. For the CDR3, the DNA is TGCGCCAGCAGCCCGAAGGGACAGGGGAGTCGGTCGACTGAAGCTTTCTTT. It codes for CASSPKGQGSRSTEAFF. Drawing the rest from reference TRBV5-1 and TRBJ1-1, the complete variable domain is KAGVTQTPRYLIKTRGQQVTLSCSPISGHRSVSWYQQTPGQGLQFLFEYFSETQRNKGNFPGRFSGRQFSNSRSEMNVSTLELGDSALYLCASSPKGQGSRSTEAFFGQGTRLTVV.

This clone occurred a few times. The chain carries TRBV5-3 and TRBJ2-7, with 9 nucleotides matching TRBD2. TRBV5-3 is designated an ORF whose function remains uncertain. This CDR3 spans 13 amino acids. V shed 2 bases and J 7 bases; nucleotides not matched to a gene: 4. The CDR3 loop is CARSFGSGSEQYF. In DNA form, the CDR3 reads TGTGCCAGAAGCTTCGGTAGCGGGAGTGAGCAGTACTTC.